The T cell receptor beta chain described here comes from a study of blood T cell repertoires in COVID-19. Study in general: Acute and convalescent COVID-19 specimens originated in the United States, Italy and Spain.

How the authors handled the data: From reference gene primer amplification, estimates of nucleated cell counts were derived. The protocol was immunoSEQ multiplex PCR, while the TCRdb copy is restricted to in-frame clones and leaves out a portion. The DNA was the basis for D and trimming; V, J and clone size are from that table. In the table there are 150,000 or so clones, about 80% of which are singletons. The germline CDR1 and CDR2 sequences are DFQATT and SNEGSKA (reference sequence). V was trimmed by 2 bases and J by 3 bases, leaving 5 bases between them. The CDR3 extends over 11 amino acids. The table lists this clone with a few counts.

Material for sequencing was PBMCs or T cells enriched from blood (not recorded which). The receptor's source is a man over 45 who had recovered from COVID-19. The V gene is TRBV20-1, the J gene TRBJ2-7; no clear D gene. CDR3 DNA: TGCAGTGCTAGACAGTTCTACGAGCAGTACTTC. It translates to CSARQFYEQYF.